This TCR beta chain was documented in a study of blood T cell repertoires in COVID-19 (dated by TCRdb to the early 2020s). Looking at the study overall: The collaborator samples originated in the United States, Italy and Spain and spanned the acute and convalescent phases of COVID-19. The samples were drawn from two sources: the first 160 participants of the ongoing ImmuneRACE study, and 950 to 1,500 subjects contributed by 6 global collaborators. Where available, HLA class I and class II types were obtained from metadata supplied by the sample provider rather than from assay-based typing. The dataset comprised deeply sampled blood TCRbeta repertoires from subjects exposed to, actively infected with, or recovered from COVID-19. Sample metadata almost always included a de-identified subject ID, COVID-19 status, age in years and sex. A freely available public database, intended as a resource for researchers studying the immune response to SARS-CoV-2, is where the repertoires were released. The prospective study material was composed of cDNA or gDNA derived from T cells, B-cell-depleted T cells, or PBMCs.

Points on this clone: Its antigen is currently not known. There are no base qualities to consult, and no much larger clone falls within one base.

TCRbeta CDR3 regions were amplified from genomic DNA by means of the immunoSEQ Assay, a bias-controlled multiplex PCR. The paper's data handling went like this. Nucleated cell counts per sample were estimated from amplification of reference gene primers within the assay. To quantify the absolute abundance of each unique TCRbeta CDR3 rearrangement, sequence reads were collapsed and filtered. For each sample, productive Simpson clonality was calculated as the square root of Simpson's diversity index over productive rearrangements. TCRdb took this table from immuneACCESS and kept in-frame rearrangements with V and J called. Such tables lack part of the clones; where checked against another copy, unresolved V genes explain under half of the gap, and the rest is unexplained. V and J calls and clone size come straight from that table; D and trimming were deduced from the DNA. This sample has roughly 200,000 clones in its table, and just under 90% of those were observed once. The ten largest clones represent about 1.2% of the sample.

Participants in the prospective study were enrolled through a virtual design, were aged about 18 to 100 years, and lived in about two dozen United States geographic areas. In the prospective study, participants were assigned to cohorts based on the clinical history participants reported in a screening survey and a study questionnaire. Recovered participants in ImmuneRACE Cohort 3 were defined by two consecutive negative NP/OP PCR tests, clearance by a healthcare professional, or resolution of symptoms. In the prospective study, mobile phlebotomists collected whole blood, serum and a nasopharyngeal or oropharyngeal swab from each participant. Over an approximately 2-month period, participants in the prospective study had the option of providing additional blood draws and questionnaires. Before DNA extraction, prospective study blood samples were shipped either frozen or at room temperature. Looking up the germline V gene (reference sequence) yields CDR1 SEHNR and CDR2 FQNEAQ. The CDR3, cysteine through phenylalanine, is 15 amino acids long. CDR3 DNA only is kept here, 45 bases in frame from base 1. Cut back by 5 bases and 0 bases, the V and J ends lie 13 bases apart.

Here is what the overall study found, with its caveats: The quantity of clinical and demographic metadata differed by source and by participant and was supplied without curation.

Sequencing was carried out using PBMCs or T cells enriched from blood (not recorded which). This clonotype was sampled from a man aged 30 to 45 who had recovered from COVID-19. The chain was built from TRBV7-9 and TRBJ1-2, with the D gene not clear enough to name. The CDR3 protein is CASSTDGRANYGYTF. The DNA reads TGTGCCAGCAGCACCGACGGGAGAGCTAACTATGGCTACACCTTC.